The 21 T cell receptor beta chains below come from one sample, sequenced in a study of response to subunit inactivated influenza vaccine. Via MiXCR, TCRdb re-called the RT-PCR reads, giving one row per CDR3 protein. The sample consists of more than 550,000 distinct CDR3 sequences, approximately 10% of them appearing once. These same data were also listed under a study on T cells expressing NK-cell markers. That paper states: TCR beta cDNA was generated via 5'RACE template switching incorporating UMIs.

Sequencing was performed on PBMCs from blood, taken on the day of vaccination. The receptor set was obtained from a man aged 50-60 years who received an inactivated influenza vaccine.

This rearrangement joins TRBV12-3 or TRBV12-4 to TRBJ1-1; D is unclear. The length of the CDR3 is 13 residues. With 6 bases removed from V and 5 bases from J, the gap between germline ends came to 13 bases. This CDR3 is CASSLAVRTEAFF. CDR3 nucleotides: TGTGCCAGCAGCTTGGCGGTAAGGACTGAAGCTTTCTTT.

This clonotype was detected ten times or more. The J gene is TRBJ1-1, the V gene TRBV29-1; the match to TRBD1 covers 7 bases. V shed 2 bases and J 0 bases; nucleotides not matched to a gene: 9. The CDR3 is 16 amino acids. Germline V gives CDR1 SQVTM, CDR2 ANQGSEA. The CDR3 DNA sequence: TGCAGCGTTGAACGGGCAGGGGGAATTATGAACACTGAAGCTTTCTTT. This sequence encodes CSVERAGGIMNTEAFF.

In the case of this clonotype: This could be a read error, since a much larger clone is one nucleotide away. The rearrangement joins TRBV10-3 to TRBJ1-5; no reliable D call. The CDR3 sequence is 13 residues long. V was shortened by 6 bases and J by 7 bases, with 13 bases between the two germline ends. Germline V gene sequence: CDR1 ENHRY, CDR2 SYGVKD. The CDR3 DNA follows: TGTGCCATCAGACAAGAGGGAAAACAGCCCCAGCATTTT. It specifies CAIRQEGKQPQHF.

Turning to this clonotype: Since a much larger clone is just one base distant, this may be a read error. The rearrangement uses TRBV3-1 and TRBJ2-5; D is unresolved. The germline V gene encodes CDR1 LGHDT and CDR2 YNNKEL (reference sequence). The CDR3 consists of 15 residues. CDR3 bases: TGTGCCAGCTGCCAAGATCGTGACACCCAAGAGACCCAGTACTTC. Its protein is CASCQDRDTQETQYF.

The chain links TRBV30 to TRBJ1-1; 7 bases match TRBD1. Germline V lookup: CDR1 GTSNPN, CDR2 SVGIG (reference sequence). Unmatched junction bases numbered 7, after V lost 4 bases and J lost 11 bases. The CDR3 extends over 11 amino acids. Here the CDR3 reads CAWNRQGRAFF. As DNA, the CDR3 is TGTGCCTGGAACCGACAGGGTAGGGCTTTCTTT.

This clonotype occurred many times. J is TRBJ2-7 and V is TRBV6-5; D is ambiguous. The V and J ends lost 0 bases and 3 bases respectively, with 6 bases between them. Germline V gene sequence: CDR1 MNHEY, CDR2 SVGAGI. The CDR3 spans 13 residues. The CDR3 DNA reads TGTGCCAGCAGTTACTCTACCGGCTACGAGCAGTACTTC. Its translation: CASSYSTGYEQYF.

This clonotype appeared a few times. The V gene is TRBV12-3 or TRBV12-4, the J gene TRBJ2-1; D perhaps matches TRBD2 (6 bases). The V end lost 4 bases, the J end lost 8 bases, and 6 bases lay between the germline ends. The CDR3 loop spans 11 amino acids. The CDR3 protein is CASSWRDEQFF. As DNA, the CDR3 is TGTGCCAGCAGTTGGAGGGATGAGCAGTTCTTC.

The genes are TRBV5-1 and TRBJ1-1; TRBD1 agrees at 10 bases. The CDR3 spans 14 residues. Trimming at V came to 4 bases and at J to 6 bases, leaving 6 bases not matched to a gene. CDR1 is SGHRS, CDR2 YFSETQ, per germline. The CDR3 here is CASSGGTGDPEAFF. The CDR3 DNA is TGCGCCAGCAGCGGCGGGACAGGGGACCCTGAAGCTTTCTTT.

The sample holds a few counts of this clonotype. The chain carries TRBV24-1 and TRBJ2-4; D possibly uses TRBD1 or TRBD2 (5 bases each). CDR3 size: 15 residues. The V and J ends lost 3 bases and 3 bases respectively, with 11 bases between them. Germline CDR1 reads KGHDR; CDR2 reads SFDVKD. For the CDR3, the DNA is TGTGCCACCAGTGATGCGACGAGGGGCAAAAACATTCAGTACTTC. Amino acid sequence: CATSDATRGKNIQYF.

The chain couples TRBV7-2 to TRBJ1-2; 8 bases align to TRBD1. There are 15 residues in the CDR3. Germline V CDR1 and CDR2: SGHTA, FQGNSA. V gave up 2 bases and J gave up 5 bases; unmatched junction bases: 7. The CDR3 DNA sequence: TGTGCCAGCAGCTTATCCCGGGACAGGTTATATGGCTACACCTTC. Residues: CASSLSRDRLYGYTF.

This clonotype appeared many times. V gene TRBV5-5 combines with J gene TRBJ1-6, with a tentative D call TRBD1 (5 bases). Trimming removed 7 bases from V and 8 bases from J, with 13 bases in between. CDR3 length equals 13 residues. The germline V gene encodes CDR1 SGHKS and CDR2 YYEKEE (reference sequence). CDR3: CASLRQPDSPLHF. The CDR3 nucleotides are TGTGCCAGCCTCAGACAGCCCGATTCACCCCTCCACTTT.

This clonotype was found a few times. This sequence joins TRBV6-5 and TRBJ2-1, with TRBD2 matching over 12 bases. The ends lost 6 bases at V and 7 bases at J; junction bases unmatched: 7. Germline-derived CDR1 and CDR2 are MNHEY and SVGAGI. The CDR3 length is 15 residues. In DNA form, the CDR3 reads TGTGCCAGCAGCAGACTAGCGGGGGAGGGAAATGAGCAGTTCTTC. This sequence encodes CASSRLAGEGNEQFF.

This clonotype was observed many times. The rearrangement uses TRBV15 and TRBJ2-7, with D possibly being TRBD1 (5 bases). V dropped 0 bases and J dropped 2 bases, with 11 bases sitting between them. The CDR3 runs 15 residues. From germline, CDR1 is LNHNV and CDR2 YYDKDF (reference sequence). The CDR3: CATSRDWGGTYEQYF. CDR3 coding DNA: TGTGCCACCAGCAGAGATTGGGGCGGTACCTACGAGCAGTACTTC.

Only a few counts were recorded for this clonotype. This chain uses TRBV29-1 with TRBJ1-2; D gene unclear. CDR1 is SQVTM and CDR2 is ANQGSEA in the germline V gene. The CDR3 extends over 11 amino acids. V shed 3 bases and J shed 4 bases, with 6 bases lying between them. The CDR3 protein is CSVEGIYGYTF. Written as DNA, the CDR3 is TGCAGCGTTGAGGGGATCTATGGCTACACCTTC.

The rearrangement uses TRBV4-1 and TRBJ2-6; TRBD1 matches at 9 bases. Per the germline V gene, CDR1 is MGHRA and CDR2 is YSYEKL. The CDR3 has 18 residues. V lost 3 bases to trimming and J lost 2 bases; unmatched junction nucleotides: 8. The CDR3 DNA sequence: TGCGCCAGCAGCCACCCTACAGGGGGCGCAGCTGGGGCCAACGTCCTGACTTTC. Its translation: CASSHPTGGAAGANVLTF.

This clonotype was observed many times. The V call is TRBV5-1, the J call TRBJ2-1, with unresolved D. CDR1 and CDR2 (germline): SGHRS, YFSETQ. The CDR3 length is 12 residues. The V end was cut by 4 bases, the J end by 8 bases, with 10 bases between. CDR3 protein: CASSVGLDEQFF. The CDR3 DNA sequence: TGCGCCAGCAGCGTAGGGTTAGATGAGCAGTTCTTC.

This clonotype was picked up a small number of times. The rearrangement links TRBV24-1 to TRBJ1-2; D unresolved. The germline V and J ends were trimmed by 2 bases and 8 bases, with 8 bases remaining between them. The CDR3 is made up of 12 amino acids. Germline-derived CDR1 and CDR2 are KGHDR and SFDVKD. This chain's CDR3 is CATSDSTGGYTF. The CDR3 DNA follows: TGTGCCACCAGTGATTCCACGGGAGGCTACACCTTC.

This clonotype was counted only a few times. V gene TRBV7-9 combines with J gene TRBJ2-7; no firm D call. V gave up 0 bases and J gave up 2 bases, with 11 bases separating them. The CDR3 sequence is 15 residues long. Germline-derived CDR1 and CDR2 are SEHNR and FQNEAQ (reference sequence). Written as DNA, the CDR3 is TGTGCCAGCAGCTTAGCGGTCGGCAAAACCTACGAGCAGTACTTC. Protein: CASSLAVGKTYEQYF.

Ten or more counts support this clonotype. The V and J genes are TRBV27 and TRBJ2-1; 7 nucleotides match TRBD1. Trimming removed 5 bases from V and 1 base from J; junction bases left unmatched: 5. The CDR3 runs to 15 residues. CDR1 is MNHEY, CDR2 SMNVEV, per germline (reference sequence). CDR3 residues: CASSAYRGSYNEQFF. In DNA, the CDR3 is TGTGCCAGCAGTGCCTACAGGGGATCCTACAATGAGCAGTTCTTC.

This chain joins TRBV6-1 and TRBJ2-5; D uncertain. CDR1 and CDR2 (germline): MNHNS, SASEGT. Trimming shortened V by 0 bases and J by 2 bases, and 13 bases separated the two germline ends. CDR3 length equals 16 residues. CDR3 bases: TGTGCCAGCAGTGAAGCAGGCGCAGGATCACAAGAGACCCAGTACTTC. Encoded protein: CASSEAGAGSQETQYF.

This clonotype was detected a few times. The chain links TRBV5-1 to TRBJ1-2; D unresolved. V shed 0 bases and J shed 5 bases, with 8 bases lying between them. Germline-derived CDR1 and CDR2 are SGHRS and YFSETQ. This CDR3 region has 13 residues. The CDR3 sequence is CASSLGIAYGYTF. The CDR3 DNA follows: TGCGCCAGCAGCTTGGGGATCGCTTATGGCTACACCTTC.